The 5 T cell receptor beta chains reported below all come from one sample, sequenced in a study of identical twins. Via MiXCR, TCRdb re-called the 5' RACE reads, giving one row per CDR3 protein. Of fewer than 650,000 distinct CDR3 sequences listed, 7.5% to 10% are singletons. The data also belong to a second study, concerning yellow fever vaccine responses in identical twins.

The sequenced sample was PBMCs. The origin of the receptors is a woman between 18 and 29 years old in good health.

This clonotype was counted at least ten times. The chain uses TRBV29-1 and TRBJ2-1, with TRBD2 as a possible D gene (6 bases). Between the trimmed V and J ends, which lost 4 bases and 7 bases, there was a span of 11 bases. CDR3 size: 12 residues. CDR1 and CDR2 from the germline V gene are SQVTM and ANQGSEA. CDR3 in DNA: TGCAGCGTTGTGCGGGGTATGAATGAGCAGTTCTTC. Protein: CSVVRGMNEQFF.

This clonotype was counted at least ten times. This rearrangement joins TRBV12-3 or TRBV12-4 to TRBJ1-5; 7 positions match TRBD1. There are 14 residues in the CDR3. Losses at the gene ends were 6 bases for V and 2 bases for J; bases not matched to a gene: 4. This chain's CDR3 is CASRSDRGNQPQHF. The CDR3 bases are TGTGCCAGCAGGTCTGACAGGGGCAATCAGCCCCAGCATTTT.

This chain connects TRBV20-1 to TRBJ2-7; no reliable D call. Trimming took 0 bases from V and 7 from J, leaving 19 bases between them. The germline V gene has CDR1 DFQATT and CDR2 SNEGSKA (reference sequence). This CDR3 spans 15 amino acids. CDR3 sequence reads: CSARDGGSPTWEQYF. The CDR3 nucleotides are TGCAGTGCTAGAGATGGTGGGTCTCCTACGTGGGAGCAGTACTTC.

V and J are TRBV27 and TRBJ2-7; 10 positions agree with TRBD2. J gave up 3 bases and V 5 bases, and 10 bases lay outside the gene matches. The germline CDR1 and CDR2 sequences are MNHEY and SMNVEV (reference sequence). The CDR3 sequence is 16 residues long. CDR3 coding DNA: TGTGCCAGCAGTCCAGAGACAGGACTAGCGGTCTACGAGCAGTACTTC. Translated, it gives CASSPETGLAVYEQYF.

This clonotype has ten or more counts. The V call is TRBV28, the J call TRBJ1-1; unclear D gene. CDR1 MDHEN and CDR2 SYDVKM come from the germline V gene. V lost 4 bases and J lost 0, with 6 bases in between. This CDR3 has 13 amino acids. The CDR3 region has the DNA TGTGCCAGCAGTTACTGGGTGAACACTGAAGCTTTCTTT. This encodes CASSYWVNTEAFF.